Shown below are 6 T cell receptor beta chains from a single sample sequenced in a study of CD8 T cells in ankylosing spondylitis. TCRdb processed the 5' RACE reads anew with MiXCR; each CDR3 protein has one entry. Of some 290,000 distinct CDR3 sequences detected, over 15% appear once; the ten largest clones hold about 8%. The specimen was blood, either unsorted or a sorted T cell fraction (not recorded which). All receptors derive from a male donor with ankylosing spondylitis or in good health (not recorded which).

CDR3 sequence (DNA): TGCAGTGCTAGGAATCTAGCGGGCCGAACGGGCCTCACAGATACGCAGTATTTT. Amino acid sequence: CSARNLAGRTGLTDTQYF. The rearrangement joins TRBV20-1 to TRBJ2-3, with 8 nucleotides matching TRBD2. This CDR3 region has 18 residues. From germline, CDR1 is DFQATT and CDR2 SNEGSKA (reference sequence). The ends lost 3 bases at V and 2 bases at J; junction bases unmatched: 16.

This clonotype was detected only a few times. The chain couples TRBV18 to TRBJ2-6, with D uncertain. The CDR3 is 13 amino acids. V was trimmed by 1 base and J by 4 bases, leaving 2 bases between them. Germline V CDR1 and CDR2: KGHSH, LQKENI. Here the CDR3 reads CASSPQGANVLTF. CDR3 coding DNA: TGTGCCAGCTCACCACAGGGGGCCAACGTCCTGACTTTC.

CDR3 sequence (DNA): TGTGCCAGCAGTTTAGACCTTTCTGGGGCCAACGTCCTGACTTTC. Translating gives CASSLDLSGANVLTF. This chain joins TRBV12-3 or TRBV12-4 and TRBJ2-6; no reliable D call. Trimming stripped 1 base from V and 1 base from J, with 5 bases between. CDR3 size: 15 residues.

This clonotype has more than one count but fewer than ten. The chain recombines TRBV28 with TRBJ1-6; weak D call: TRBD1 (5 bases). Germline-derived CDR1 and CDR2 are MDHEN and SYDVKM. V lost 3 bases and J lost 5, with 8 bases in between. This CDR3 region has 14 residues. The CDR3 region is CASSFGAHNSPLHF. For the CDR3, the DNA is TGTGCCAGCAGTTTTGGGGCGCATAATTCACCCCTCCACTTT.

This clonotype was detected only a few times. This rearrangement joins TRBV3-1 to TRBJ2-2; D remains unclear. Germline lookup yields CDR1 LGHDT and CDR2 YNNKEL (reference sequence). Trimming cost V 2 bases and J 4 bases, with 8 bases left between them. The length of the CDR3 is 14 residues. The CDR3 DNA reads TGTGCCAGCAGCCAACTCTCTGTCACCGGGGAGCTGTTTTTT. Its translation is CASSQLSVTGELFF.

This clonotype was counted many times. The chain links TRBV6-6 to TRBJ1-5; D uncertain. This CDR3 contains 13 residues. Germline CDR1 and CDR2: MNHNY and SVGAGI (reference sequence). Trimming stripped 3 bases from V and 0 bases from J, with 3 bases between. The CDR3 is CASSYYSNQPQHF. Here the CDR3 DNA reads TGTGCCAGCAGTTATTATAGCAATCAGCCCCAGCATTTT.